This TCR beta chain was identified in a study of T cell responses to AZD1222 COVID-19 vaccine. The overall study: The analysis combined second doses at about 4 or about 12 weeks. Findings of the study overall: Spike regions recognized by vaccine-associated CD4 TCRs spanned the protein, led by 160-218 and 743-854. Close to half of all spike-specific TCRs reportedly target regions of the variants that are unmutated.

Measured with immunoSEQ multiplex PCR; TCRdb has only the in-frame clones, and not every one. Among approximately 120,000 clones listed, over 75% were seen once. On this clone: The antigen is undetermined.

V lost 4 bases to trimming and J lost 2 bases; unmatched junction nucleotides: 17. Germline lookup yields CDR1 SGHTA and CDR2 FQGNSA. There are 19 residues in the CDR3. V and J are TRBV7-2 and TRBJ1-3; 7 nucleotides match TRBD1. Sequenced here: peripheral blood, sampled on day 0 of AZD1222 vaccination. This TCR was recovered from an adult in good health. The CDR3 coding sequence is TGTGCCAGCAGCTACCGGCGTGAGGGGGCGCAGAGACCTGGAAACACCATATATTTT. It is translated as CASSYRREGAQRPGNTIYF.